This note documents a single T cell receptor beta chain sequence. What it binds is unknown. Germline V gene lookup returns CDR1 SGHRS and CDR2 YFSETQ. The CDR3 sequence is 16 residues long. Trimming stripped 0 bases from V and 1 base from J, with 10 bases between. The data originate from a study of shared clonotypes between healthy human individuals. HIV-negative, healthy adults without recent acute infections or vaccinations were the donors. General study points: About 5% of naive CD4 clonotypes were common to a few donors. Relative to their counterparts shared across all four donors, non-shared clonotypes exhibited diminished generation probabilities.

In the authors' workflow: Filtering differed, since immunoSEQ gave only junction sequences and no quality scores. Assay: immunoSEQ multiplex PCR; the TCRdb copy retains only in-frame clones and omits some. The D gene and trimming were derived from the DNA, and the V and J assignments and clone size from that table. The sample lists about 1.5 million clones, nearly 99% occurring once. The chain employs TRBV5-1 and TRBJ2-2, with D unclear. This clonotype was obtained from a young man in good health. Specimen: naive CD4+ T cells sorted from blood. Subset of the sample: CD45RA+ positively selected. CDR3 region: CASSLGVPENTGELFF. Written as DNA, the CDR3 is TGCGCCAGCAGCTTGGGGGTTCCGGAGAACACCGGGGAGCTGTTTTTT.